Reported below is one T cell receptor beta chain. No antigen is known for it. Germline CDR1 is KGHDR and CDR2 is SFDVKD. The CDR3 is made up of 17 amino acids. Trimming cost V 3 bases and J 4 bases, with 18 bases left between them. Sample time point: persistent/refractory GD, antithyroid drugs over 5 years with positive TRAb. Extracted RNA from PBMCs served as the source of the TCR library. Both iRepertoire HTBI primers and Arm-PCR of CDR3 regions were used to build the TCR beta libraries. Each CDR3 protein gets one entry after TCRdb re-called the multiplex PCR reads with MiXCR. The profile shows around 450,000 distinct CDR3 sequences, roughly a fifth of them singletons. This specimen comes from a study of regulatory T cells in long-lasting Graves disease. Study results and limitations: Gene preferences differed: TRBV28, TRBJ1-2, TRBJ2-5 in persistent cases.

Sequencing was performed on peripheral blood mononuclear cells (PBMCs), taken when the disease was refractory, from a patient treated with antithyroid drugs. This sequence joins TRBV24-1 and TRBJ2-1; D gene unclear. The receptor was derived from a female donor with Graves disease. The CDR3 loop reads CATSDGGAEKRYNEQFF. Written as DNA, the CDR3 is TGTGCCACCAGTGATGGCGGTGCGGAGAAACGTTACAATGAGCAGTTCTTC.